The rows below give T cell receptor beta chains drawn from one sample of a study of OX40 agonist ivuxolimab in advanced cancers. TCRdb's copy holds only in-frame clones and misses some; the assay was immunoSEQ multiplex PCR. The sample contains about 64,000 clones, 87% of which appear only once. The sequencing here drew on CD4+ or CD8+ T cells sorted from blood, taken in a trial of the OX40 agonist ivuxolimab. The receptors stem from an adult with an advanced solid tumor such as melanoma, head and neck, liver or kidney cancer. Both conserved end residues are part of each CDR3. Each record gives: D gene, V gene, J gene, clone size, CDR3 protein, CDR3 DNA. The D gene is left open where the match is weak. Rows may omit the clone size; those that give it use once, few, many or a size class.

>TRBD1|TRBV2|TRBJ1-2|.
CASSAVGQGENYGYTF
TGTGCCAGCAGTGCCGTGGGACAGGGTGAAAACTATGGCTACACCTTC
>.|TRBV11-3|TRBJ1-1|.
CASSFSANTEAFF
TGTGCCAGCAGCTTCAGCGCGAACACTGAAGCTTTCTTT
>TRBD1|TRBV7-8|TRBJ2-7|.
CASSDTGVTYEQYF
TGTGCCAGCAGCGACACAGGGGTAACGTACGAGCAGTACTTC
>TRBD2|TRBV5-1|TRBJ2-1|.
CASSLGASGRNEQFF
TGCGCCAGCAGTCTGGGGGCTAGCGGGAGGAATGAGCAGTTCTTC
>.|TRBV27|TRBJ2-2|.
CASSLDTGELFF
TGTGCCAGCAGTTTAGACACCGGGGAGCTGTTTTTT
>.|TRBV11-2|TRBJ1-2|.
CASSSTGMWGYTF
TGTGCCAGCAGCTCCACAGGGATGTGGGGCTACACCTTC
>TRBD2|TRBV11-2|TRBJ2-1|few
CASSFSGTSGRNEQFF
TGTGCCAGCAGCTTCTCCGGGACTAGCGGGAGAAATGAGCAGTTCTTC
>TRBD1|TRBV12-5|TRBJ1-1|.
CASGRQGQLNTEAFF
TGTGCTAGTGGCCGACAGGGACAGCTGAACACTGAAGCTTTCTTT
>TRBD1|TRBV7-9|TRBJ1-2|.
CASSLEGGAPYGYTF
TGTGCCAGCAGCTTAGAAGGGGGCGCTCCCTATGGCTACACCTTC
>.|TRBV18|TRBJ2-5|.
CASSPGLQETQYF
TGTGCCAGCTCACCGGGACTTCAAGAGACCCAGTACTTC
>.|TRBV11-3|TRBJ2-7|.
CASSSGNYAAEQYF
TGTGCCAGCAGCTCTGGGAACTATGCGGCCGAGCAGTACTTC
>TRBD2|TRBV6-5|TRBJ2-2|few
CASTPGLAGTGELFF
TGTGCCAGCACACCGGGACTAGCGGGCACCGGGGAGCTGTTTTTT
>TRBD2|TRBV27|TRBJ2-7|.
CASRSRGLRGDSYEQYF
TGTGCCAGCAGATCCAGGGGTCTGCGGGGGGATTCCTACGAGCAGTACTTC
>.|TRBV5-1|TRBJ2-7|.
CASSLNRQYEQYF
TGCGCCAGCAGCTTGAACCGACAGTACGAGCAGTACTTC
>.|TRBV21-1|TRBJ1-1|.
CASSPGRAPNTEAFF
TGTGCCAGCAGCCCCGGGCGGGCCCCGAACACTGAAGCTTTCTTT
>TRBD2|TRBV4-1|TRBJ2-7|.
CASSQGGAGGPHYEQYF
TGCGCCAGCAGCCAAGGGGGGGCGGGAGGACCCCATTACGAGCAGTACTTC
>.|TRBV7-2|TRBJ1-5|.
CASSLESSSNQPQHF
TGTGCCAGCAGCTTAGAGTCCAGTAGTAATCAGCCCCAGCATTTT
>.|TRBV2|TRBJ2-2|few
CASRQGYTGELFF
TGTGCCAGCAGGCAGGGGTACACCGGGGAGCTGTTTTTT
>TRBD2|TRBV7-3|TRBJ2-3|.
CASSLGLAYTDTQYF
TGTGCCAGCAGCTTAGGACTAGCGTACACAGATACGCAGTATTTT
>.|TRBV5-4|TRBJ2-7|.
CASSQGQTFSYEQYF
TGTGCCAGCAGCCAAGGACAGACTTTTTCCTACGAGCAGTACTTC